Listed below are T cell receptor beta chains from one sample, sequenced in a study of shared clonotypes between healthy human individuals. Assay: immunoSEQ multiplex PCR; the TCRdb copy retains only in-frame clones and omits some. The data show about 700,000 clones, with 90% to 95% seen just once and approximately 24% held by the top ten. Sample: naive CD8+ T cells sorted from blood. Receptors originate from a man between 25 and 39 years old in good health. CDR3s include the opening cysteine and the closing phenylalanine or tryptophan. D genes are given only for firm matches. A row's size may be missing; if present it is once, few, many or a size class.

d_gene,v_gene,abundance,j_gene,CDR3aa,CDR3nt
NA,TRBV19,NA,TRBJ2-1,CASSRGRNGIGYNEQFF,TGTGCCAGTAGTAGAGGTAGGAACGGGATCGGGTACAATGAGCAGTTCTTC
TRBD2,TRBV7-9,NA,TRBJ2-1,CASTRTSGRFNEQFF,TGTGCCAGCACCAGGACTAGCGGGAGGTTTAATGAGCAGTTCTTC
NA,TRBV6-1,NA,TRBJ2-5,CASSEFVFQETQYF,TGTGCCAGCAGTGAATTTGTCTTCCAAGAGACCCAGTACTTC
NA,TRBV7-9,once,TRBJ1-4,CASSLVHRDNEKLFF,TGTGCCAGCAGCTTAGTGCACAGGGATAATGAAAAACTGTTTTTT
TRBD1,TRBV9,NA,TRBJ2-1,CASSGYGTGDYNEQFF,TGTGCCAGCAGCGGATACGGGACAGGGGATTACAATGAGCAGTTCTTC
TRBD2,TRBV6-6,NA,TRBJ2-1,CASRGILAGRGDEQFF,TGTGCCAGCAGGGGCATCCTAGCGGGTAGAGGAGATGAGCAGTTCTTC
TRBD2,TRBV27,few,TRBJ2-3,CASIDGGGRADTQYF,TGTGCCAGCATCGACGGTGGCGGGAGGGCAGATACGCAGTATTTT
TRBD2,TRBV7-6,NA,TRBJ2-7,CASSHPDGRAYEQYF,TGTGCCAGCAGCCACCCGGACGGGAGGGCCTACGAGCAGTACTTC
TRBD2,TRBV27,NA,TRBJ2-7,CASSPTTSGAAYEQYF,TGTGCCAGCAGTCCGACAACTAGCGGGGCCGCTTACGAGCAGTACTTC
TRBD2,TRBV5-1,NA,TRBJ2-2,CASSLIGTSGRALPNTGELFF,TGCGCCAGCAGCTTGATAGGGACTAGCGGGAGGGCCCTCCCGAACACCGGGGAGCTGTTTTTT
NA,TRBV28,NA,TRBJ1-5,CASSTAGVPNQPQHF,TGTGCCAGCAGTACTGCAGGGGTTCCCAATCAGCCCCAGCATTTT
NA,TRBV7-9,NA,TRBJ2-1,CASSSTEPSLNEQFF,TGTGCCAGCAGCTCGACAGAGCCCTCATTAAATGAGCAGTTCTTC
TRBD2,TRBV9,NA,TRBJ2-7,CASSVGLGLAGGGEQYF,TGTGCCAGCAGCGTAGGTTTGGGACTAGCGGGAGGCGGGGAGCAGTACTTC
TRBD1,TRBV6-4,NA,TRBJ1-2,CASSDSGTGSGYTF,TGTGCCAGCAGTGACTCCGGGACAGGGAGTGGCTACACCTTC
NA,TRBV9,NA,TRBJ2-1,CASSVEGWGVGEQFF,TGTGCCAGCAGCGTAGAAGGGTGGGGAGTCGGTGAGCAGTTCTTC
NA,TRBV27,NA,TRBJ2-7,CASSFPPREQYF,TGTGCCAGCAGTTTCCCCCCTCGAGAGCAGTACTTC
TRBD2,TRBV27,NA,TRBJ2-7,CASSLVAGGTYEQYF,TGTGCCAGCAGCTTAGTAGCGGGAGGGACCTACGAGCAGTACTTC
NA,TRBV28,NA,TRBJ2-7,CASSLPTGRVSYEQYF,TGTGCCAGCAGTTTACCCACAGGGAGGGTCTCCTACGAGCAGTACTTC
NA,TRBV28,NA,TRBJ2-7,CASRPRAWGAEYEQYF,TGTGCCAGCAGGCCCCGAGCGTGGGGGGCGGAATACGAGCAGTACTTC
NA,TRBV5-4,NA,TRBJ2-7,CASSFLAYEQYF,TGTGCCAGCAGCTTTCTAGCCTACGAGCAGTACTTC
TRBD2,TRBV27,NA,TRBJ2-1,CASSHQGLAGGNEQFF,TGTGCCAGCAGTCACCAGGGACTAGCGGGAGGTAATGAGCAGTTCTTC
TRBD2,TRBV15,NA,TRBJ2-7,CATSPEGGSGSSEQYF,TGTGCCACCAGCCCGGAAGGGGGTAGCGGGAGTTCCGAGCAGTACTTC
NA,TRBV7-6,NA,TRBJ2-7,CASSPPLGGAYVYEQYF,TGTGCCAGCAGCCCTCCCTTGGGCGGAGCCTACGTGTACGAGCAGTACTTC
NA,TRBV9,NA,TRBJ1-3,CASSVRGVGNTIYF,TGTGCCAGCAGCGTAAGAGGGGTCGGAAACACCATATATTTT
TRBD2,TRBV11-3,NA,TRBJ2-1,CASSFPDSLAGGFEQFF,TGTGCCAGCAGCTTTCCCGACAGTCTAGCGGGAGGGTTTGAGCAGTTCTTC
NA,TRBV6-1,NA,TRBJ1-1,CASSEMLGERTEAFF,TGTGCCAGCAGTGAAATGTTAGGGGAAAGAACTGAAGCTTTCTTT
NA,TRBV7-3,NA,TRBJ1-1,CASSLEGSGTEAFF,TGTGCCAGCAGCTTAGAGGGCTCGGGGACTGAAGCTTTCTTT
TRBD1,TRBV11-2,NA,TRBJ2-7,CASSSSGTGIYEQYF,TGTGCCAGCAGCTCGTCCGGGACAGGGATCTACGAGCAGTACTTC
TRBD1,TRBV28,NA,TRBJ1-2,CASRQGFGGYTF,TGTGCCAGCAGACAGGGGTTCGGTGGCTACACCTTC
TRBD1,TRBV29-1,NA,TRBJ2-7,CSVETGRSYEQYF,TGCAGCGTTGAGACAGGGCGATCCTACGAGCAGTACTTC